This is a list of T cell receptor beta chains from one sample in a study of OX40 agonist ivuxolimab in advanced cancers. Repertoires were generated with immunoSEQ multiplex PCR, while TCRdb's copy carries only in-frame clones and drops some. The sample has more than 80,000 clones, 90% to 95% seen once. The specimen comprised CD4+ or CD8+ T cells sorted from blood, sampled in a trial of the OX40 agonist ivuxolimab. Every receptor here comes from an adult with an advanced solid tumor such as melanoma, head and neck, liver or kidney cancer. Each CDR3 is given with its conserved first and last residue.

CDR3 length: 13; V gene: TRBV18; J gene: TRBJ2-2; CDR3 protein: CASSPQDTGELFF
CDR3 length: 15; V gene: TRBV4-3; J gene: TRBJ2-5; CDR3 protein: CASSQDRRETETQYF
CDR3 length: 14; V gene: TRBV19; J gene: TRBJ2-7; CDR3 protein: CASSNTGGSYEQYF
CDR3 length: 14; V gene: TRBV6-6; J gene: TRBJ1-2; CDR3 protein: CASSYLGQGYGYTF
CDR3 length: 15; V gene: TRBV7-7; J gene: TRBJ2-1; CDR3 protein: CASSPGGGSYNEQFF
CDR3 length: 17; V gene: TRBV10-1; J gene: TRBJ2-7; CDR3 protein: CASSEGFGASMGYEQYF
CDR3 length: 14; V gene: TRBV9; J gene: TRBJ2-2; CDR3 protein: CASGKEAGTGELFF
CDR3 length: 14; V gene: TRBV6-6; J gene: TRBJ2-4; CDR3 protein: CASTPSLAKNIQYF
CDR3 length: 16; V gene: TRBV7-3; J gene: TRBJ2-3; CDR3 protein: CASSKSAYGLTDTQYF
CDR3 length: 14; V gene: TRBV28; J gene: TRBJ2-7; CDR3 protein: CASSSGQGREEQYF
CDR3 length: 13; V gene: TRBV10-3; J gene: TRBJ2-7; CDR3 protein: CAISRADRYEQYF
CDR3 length: 16; V gene: TRBV7-2; J gene: TRBJ1-2; CDR3 protein: CASSLGGLQGTSGYTF
CDR3 length: 15; V gene: TRBV27; J gene: TRBJ1-1; CDR3 protein: CASSGRNRVGTEAFF
CDR3 length: 20; V gene: TRBV15; J gene: TRBJ2-6; CDR3 protein: CATSRDRRPVIRSGANVLTF
CDR3 length: 14; V gene: TRBV7-9; J gene: TRBJ1-1; CDR3 protein: CASSLGGRQGEAFF
CDR3 length: 17; V gene: TRBV7-2; J gene: TRBJ2-4; CDR3 protein: CASSLVGVMGPDFFLYF
CDR3 length: 15; V gene: TRBV7-2; J gene: TRBJ2-1; CDR3 protein: CASSLVGTSSHEQFF
CDR3 length: 16; V gene: TRBV29-1; J gene: TRBJ2-5; CDR3 protein: CSVESPGLAGLETQYF
CDR3 length: 20; V gene: TRBV2; J gene: TRBJ2-2; CDR3 protein: CASSGGVRGPAKTHTGELFF
CDR3 length: 13; V gene: TRBV5-1; J gene: TRBJ2-2; CDR3 protein: CASGTGATGELFF
CDR3 length: 14; V gene: TRBV28; J gene: TRBJ2-3; CDR3 protein: CASSQTPAADTQYF
CDR3 length: 14; V gene: TRBV7-3; J gene: TRBJ2-5; CDR3 protein: CASSRNGLGETQYF
CDR3 length: 13; V gene: TRBV2; J gene: TRBJ1-2; CDR3 protein: CASSRQGLGGYTF
CDR3 length: 15; V gene: TRBV7-2; J gene: TRBJ2-7; CDR3 protein: CASSSKDKNIYEQYF
CDR3 length: 17; V gene: TRBV7-9; J gene: TRBJ2-3; CDR3 protein: CASSLGLGRRVTDTQYF
CDR3 length: 16; V gene: TRBV7-2; J gene: TRBJ1-3; CDR3 protein: CASRPDRVLTGNTIYF
CDR3 length: 13; V gene: TRBV6-6; J gene: TRBJ2-7; CDR3 protein: CASSAYQGYEQYF
CDR3 length: 16; V gene: TRBV13; J gene: TRBJ2-2; CDR3 protein: CASSLVAGWDTGELFF
CDR3 length: 14; V gene: TRBV14; J gene: TRBJ2-2; CDR3 protein: CASSQRTPTGELFF
CDR3 length: 13; V gene: TRBV11-3; J gene: TRBJ2-3; CDR3 protein: CASSGGGIDTQYF
CDR3 length: 13; V gene: TRBV18; J gene: TRBJ1-4; CDR3 protein: CASSPMRGEKLFF
CDR3 length: 18; V gene: TRBV30; J gene: TRBJ1-5; CDR3 protein: CAWSVWSGGQGLGQPQHF
CDR3 length: 15; V gene: TRBV7-9; J gene: TRBJ2-7; CDR3 protein: CASSFGQGGPVEQYF
CDR3 length: 15; V gene: TRBV7-2; J gene: TRBJ2-3; CDR3 protein: CASSEAGTSGYTQYF
CDR3 length: 16; V gene: TRBV10-1; J gene: TRBJ2-1; CDR3 protein: CASSPRTSGTINEQFF
CDR3 length: 14; V gene: TRBV18; J gene: TRBJ2-5; CDR3 protein: CASSPDRNQETQYF
CDR3 length: 12; V gene: TRBV4-2; J gene: TRBJ2-7; CDR3 protein: CASSPPMAQPYF